A single sample is the source of the 27 T cell receptor beta chains below, sequenced in a study of regulatory T cells in long-lasting Graves disease. According to the study, TCR beta libraries were built with iRepertoire HTBI primers and CDR3-region Arm-PCR. TCRdb reanalysed the multiplex PCR reads using MiXCR and keeps one entry per CDR3 protein. The sample includes a few hundred thousand distinct CDR3 sequences, 15% of them seen just once. The time point: newly diagnosed GD, antithyroid drugs for less than 3 months. Preparation of the TCR library used RNA extracted from PBMCs. This sample was also put to use in a study of T cells in Graves' hyperthyroidism and ophthalmopathy.

Sequences were derived from peripheral blood mononuclear cells (PBMCs), sampled at new diagnosis, from a patient treated with antithyroid drugs. The receptors derive from a woman in her thirties or forties with Graves disease.

V and J are TRBV24-1 and TRBJ2-1; D call uncertain. Looked up from germline, CDR1 is KGHDR and CDR2 is SFDVKD. CDR3 length equals 15 residues. Trimming removed 3 bases from V and 2 bases from J, with 10 bases in between. CDR3 DNA: TGTGCCACCAGTGATCCTCGGCGACCCTACAATGAGCAGTTCTTC. Protein product: CATSDPRRPYNEQFF.

This clonotype was detected many times. This chain connects TRBV18 to TRBJ1-1; D not certain. CDR3 length equals 13 residues. The germline CDR1 and CDR2 sequences are KGHSH and LQKENI. Trimming pared 1 base from V and 1 base from J, leaving 4 bases between. CDR3 DNA: TGTGCCAGCTCACCACAGGAGAACACTGAAGCTTTCTTT. It codes for CASSPQENTEAFF. The variable domain in full, completed from reference TRBV18 and TRBJ1-1, reads NAGVMQNPRHLVRRRGQEARLRCSPMKGHSHVYWYRQLPEEGLKFMVYLQKENIIDESGMPKERFSAEFPKEGPSILRIQQVVRGDSAAYFCASSPQENTEAFFGQGTRLTVV.

In this sample, this clonotype turned up many times. The J gene is TRBJ2-5, the V gene TRBV6-5; D tentatively fits TRBD1 or TRBD2 (5 bases each). The CDR3 is 16 amino acids. The germline CDR1 and CDR2 sequences are MNHEY and SVGAGI. Trimming cost V 0 bases and J 5 bases, with 16 bases left between them. For the CDR3, the DNA is TGTGCCAGCAGTTACTCCGGGACCTTCCCTTGGGAGACCCAGTACTTC. This sequence encodes CASSYSGTFPWETQYF.

This clonotype was seen many times. This sequence joins TRBV7-9 and TRBJ2-1; the match to TRBD2 covers 8 bases. The ends lost 5 bases at V and 3 bases at J; junction bases unmatched: 6. Germline V gene sequence: CDR1 SEHNR, CDR2 FQNEAQ (reference sequence). There are 15 residues in the CDR3. As DNA, the CDR3 is TGTGCCAGCAGCCCAGCGGGAGCTGGCTACAATGAGCAGTTCTTC. Residues: CASSPAGAGYNEQFF.

This clonotype was recorded at least ten times. The chain carries TRBV9 and TRBJ2-1; possible D gene TRBD2, 5 bases. V was clipped by 0 bases and J by 5 bases, with 6 bases between them. The CDR3 covers 13 residues. Germline CDR1 is SGDLS and CDR2 is YYNGEE. CDR3 bases: TGTGCCAGCAGCGTAGGCGGGCACAATGAGCAGTTCTTC. This sequence encodes CASSVGGHNEQFF.

In this sample, this clonotype turned up many times. V usage is TRBV12-3 or TRBV12-4 and J usage is TRBJ2-5, with D perhaps being TRBD1 or TRBD2 (5 bases each). Deletions cut 5 bases from V and 4 bases from J, with 14 bases between. The CDR3 is 14 residues long. Here the CDR3 reads CASSPPAGTETQYF. The CDR3 nucleotides read TGTGCCAGCAGTCCCCCGGCAGGGACAGAGACCCAGTACTTC.

This chain links TRBV5-1 with TRBJ2-4; 11 bases are a match to TRBD2. This CDR3 comprises 17 residues. Germline CDR1 reads SGHRS; CDR2 reads YFSETQ. V was pared by 1 base and J by 2 bases, with 5 bases of the junction left unmatched. DNA for the CDR3: TGCGCCAGCAGCTTGTCACTAGCGGGAGAGACCAAAAACATTCAGTACTTC. It is translated as CASSLSLAGETKNIQYF.

J is TRBJ2-1 and V is TRBV4-1, with 8 bases aligning to TRBD2. Germline V gene sequence: CDR1 MGHRA, CDR2 YSYEKL. Trimming took 8 bases from V and 9 from J; bases not matched to a gene: 3. This CDR3 region has 11 residues. The CDR3 DNA follows: TGCGCCAGCCGGGAGGGAGGTGAGCAGTTCTTC. This sequence encodes CASREGGEQFF.

The chain has TRBV14 and TRBJ2-1, with TRBD2 matching over 7 bases. Germline CDR1 SGHDN, CDR2 FVKESK. V was clipped by 4 bases and J by 7 bases; unmatched bases: 7. The CDR3 is 14 residues long. The CDR3 reads CASSRGGVENEQFF. DNA for the CDR3: TGTGCCAGCAGCCGGGGGGGAGTAGAGAATGAGCAGTTCTTC.

The genes are TRBV7-9 and TRBJ2-3, with 10 positions matching TRBD1. CDR3 length: 15 residues. V lost 4 bases and J lost 3; bases outside the gene matches: 4. Germline CDR1 SEHNR, CDR2 FQNEAQ (reference sequence). The CDR3 nucleotides read TGTGCCAGCAGCTCGGGACAGGGGATGACAGATACGCAGTATTTT. It is translated as CASSSGQGMTDTQYF.

With regard to this clonotype: The junction shows a germline mismatch at one end, possibly a read error. For the CDR3, the DNA is TGCGCCAGCAGCCCCACCCCGGGAGCTTTGAATGAGCAGTTCTTC. Protein: CASSPTPGALNEQFF. This rearrangement joins TRBV2 to TRBJ2-1; the D gene is possibly TRBD2 (6 bases). The CDR3 covers 15 residues. Germline V lookup: CDR1 SNHLY, CDR2 FYNNEI.

This clonotype appeared a few times. This rearrangement joins TRBV5-6 to TRBJ2-7; TRBD1 matches 7 bases. The CDR3 sequence is 14 residues long. Trimming removed 0 bases from V and 4 bases from J; junction bases left unmatched: 4. Germline lookup yields CDR1 SGHDT and CDR2 YYEEEE. The CDR3 is CASSLEGGEYEQYF. CDR3 bases: TGTGCCAGCAGCTTGGAAGGGGGCGAATACGAGCAGTACTTC.

This clonotype was found many times. V usage is TRBV2 and J usage is TRBJ1-1; a possible D gene is TRBD1 (5 bases). The V end was cut by 7 bases, the J end by 4 bases, with 13 bases between. The CDR3 is 13 residues long. Per the germline V gene, CDR1 is SNHLY and CDR2 is FYNNEI. The CDR3 is CASMGGVGTEAFF. Here the CDR3 DNA reads TGTGCCAGCATGGGGGGAGTAGGCACTGAAGCTTTCTTT.

There are many counts of this clonotype. This rearrangement joins TRBV2 to TRBJ1-5; D not certain. The CDR3 is 13 residues long. Germline CDR1 reads SNHLY; CDR2 reads FYNNEI. The ends were cut back, 3 bases at V and 6 bases at J, with 9 bases in the middle. CDR3 region: CASSDLESQPQHF. In nucleotides, the CDR3 is TGTGCCAGCAGTGATCTCGAGAGTCAGCCCCAGCATTTT.

This clonotype was found many times. The rearrangement links TRBV24-1 to TRBJ2-1, with TRBD1 identical over 7 bases. This CDR3 spans 16 amino acids. The germline V gene has CDR1 KGHDR and CDR2 SFDVKD. With 5 bases clipped from V and 5 bases from J, the junction kept 11 bases outside the gene matches. The CDR3 is CATSGRTGPQDNEQFF. Written as DNA, the CDR3 is TGTGCCACCAGTGGGCGGACAGGTCCCCAAGACAATGAGCAGTTCTTC.

The chain recombines TRBV18 with TRBJ2-7, with unresolved D. CDR3 size: 13 residues. With 0 bases removed from V and 3 bases from J, the gap between germline ends came to 6 bases. Looked up from germline, CDR1 is KGHSH and CDR2 is LQKENI. The CDR3 loop is CASSPPLSYEQYV. The CDR3 DNA follows: TGTGCCAGCTCACCACCGTTGAGCTACGAGCAGTACGTC.

This clonotype was observed a handful of times. This chain connects TRBV9 to TRBJ2-4; D uncertain. The germline V gene encodes CDR1 SGDLS and CDR2 YYNGEE. CDR3 length equals 19 residues. Trimming took 3 bases from V and 0 from J, leaving 22 bases between them. The CDR3 here is CASSGSDGRTALAKNIQYF. In DNA, the CDR3 is TGTGCCAGCAGCGGAAGTGACGGACGGACGGCACTAGCCAAAAACATTCAGTACTTC.

In this sample, this clonotype turned up a few times. This chain connects TRBV28 to TRBJ2-1; D ambiguous. Germline V CDR1 and CDR2: MDHEN, SYDVKM. Trimming cost V 6 bases and J 6 bases, with 15 bases left between them. The CDR3 has 14 residues. CDR3 in amino acids: CASSPLLYLNEQFF. The CDR3 nucleotides read TGTGCCAGCAGCCCTTTGCTTTACCTCAATGAGCAGTTCTTC.

There are many counts of this clonotype. CDR3: CASTAFQGLTF. The CDR3 coding sequence is TGTGCCAGCACCGCATTTCAAGGTCTCACCTTC. The J gene is TRBJ1-2, the V gene TRBV2; D is undetermined. Germline lookup yields CDR1 SNHLY and CDR2 FYNNEI. The V gene lost 7 bases and the J gene lost 13 bases, with 16 bases spanning the gap. The CDR3 extends over 11 amino acids.

This clonotype was recorded many times. The chain employs TRBV29-1 and TRBJ1-1; D is ambiguous. The length of the CDR3 is 13 residues. The V end was cut by 2 bases, the J end by 0 bases, with 7 bases between. Germline V gene lookup returns CDR1 SQVTM and CDR2 ANQGSEA. The CDR3, as DNA: TGCAGCGTTGAATCCGGGCTGAACACTGAAGCTTTCTTT. Protein product: CSVESGLNTEAFF.

This clonotype was seen repeatedly, ten times or more. CDR3 in DNA: TGTGCCAGCAGCGTAGAGGCAGTCGGGACCCAGTACTTC. Translation: CASSVEAVGTQYF. This rearrangement joins TRBV9 to TRBJ2-5; D uncertain. The germline V gene encodes CDR1 SGDLS and CDR2 YYNGEE. The V gene lost 0 bases and the J gene lost 7 bases, with 10 bases spanning the gap. The CDR3 has 13 amino acids.

Comment on this clonotype: A much larger clone sits a single nucleotide away, making a read error possible. CDR3 amino acids: CASSPGLDTEGFF. DNA for the CDR3: TGCGCCAGCAGCCCAGGGTTGGACACTGAAGGTTTCTTT. The V and J genes are TRBV5-1 and TRBJ1-1, with a possible D match to TRBD1 (5 bases). CDR3 size: 13 residues. Germline V gives CDR1 SGHRS, CDR2 YFSETQ.

A note on this clonotype: A much bigger clone sits one base away, suggesting this may be a read error. The chain uses TRBV20-1 and TRBJ2-7, with 11 bases matching TRBD1. Per germline, CDR1 DFQATT and CDR2 SNEGSKA (reference sequence). The V segment lost 6 bases and the J segment 3 bases; nucleotides outside the gene matches: 13. CDR3 length equals 16 residues. CDR3 DNA sequence: TGCAGTGCCCTCACCACCCAGGGACAGGGGGTCTACGAGCAGTACTTC. The encoded protein is CSALTTQGQGVYEQYF.

This clonotype appeared a few times. V gene TRBV6-2 or TRBV6-3 combines with J gene TRBJ1-4, with D perhaps matching TRBD1 (6 bases). This CDR3 comprises 14 residues. Germline V lookup: CDR1 MNHEY, CDR2 SVGEGT. Trimming took 1 base from V and 8 from J, leaving 11 bases between them. CDR3 in DNA: TGTGCCAGCAGTTACTACAGGGATGGAGAAAAACTGTTTTTT. This translates into CASSYYRDGEKLFF.

The V call is TRBV12-3 or TRBV12-4, the J call TRBJ2-7; 7 nucleotides match TRBD1. V gave up 6 bases and J gave up 1 base; unmatched junction bases: 12. This CDR3 is 16 amino acids long. This CDR3 is CASSSRQGSTSYEQYF. CDR3 nucleotides: TGTGCCAGCAGCTCTAGACAGGGTTCTACTTCCTACGAGCAGTACTTC.

This clonotype was detected many times. The chain has TRBV2 and TRBJ1-4, with 7 nucleotides matching TRBD1. The CDR3 covers 14 residues. CDR1 and CDR2 from the germline V gene are SNHLY and FYNNEI. V was pared by 6 bases and J by 8 bases, with 9 bases of the junction left unmatched. CDR3 sequence: CASRVQGQGEKLFF. CDR3 nucleotides: TGTGCCAGCAGGGTACAGGGGCAGGGAGAAAAACTGTTTTTT.

The rearrangement links TRBV12-3 or TRBV12-4 to TRBJ2-7; D remains unclear. V gave up 3 bases and J gave up 3 bases, with 9 bases separating them. CDR3 size: 13 residues. The CDR3 bases are TGTGCCAGCAGTTTTGGGCAGGACTACGAGCAGTACTTC. Its protein is CASSFGQDYEQYF.